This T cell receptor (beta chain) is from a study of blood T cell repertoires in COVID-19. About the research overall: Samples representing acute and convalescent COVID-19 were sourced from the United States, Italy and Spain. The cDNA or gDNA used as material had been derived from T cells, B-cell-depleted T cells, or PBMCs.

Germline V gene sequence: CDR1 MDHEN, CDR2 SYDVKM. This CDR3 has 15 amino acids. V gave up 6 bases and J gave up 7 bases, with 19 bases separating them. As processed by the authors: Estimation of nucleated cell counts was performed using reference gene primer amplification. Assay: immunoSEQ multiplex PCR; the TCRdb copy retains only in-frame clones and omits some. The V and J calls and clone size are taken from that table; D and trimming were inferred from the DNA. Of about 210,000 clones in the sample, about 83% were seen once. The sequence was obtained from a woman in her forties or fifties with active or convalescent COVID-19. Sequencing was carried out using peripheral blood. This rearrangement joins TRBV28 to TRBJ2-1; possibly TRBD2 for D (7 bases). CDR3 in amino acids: CASRGGGEGLNEQFF. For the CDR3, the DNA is TGTGCCAGCAGAGGGGGGGGTGAGGGATTAAATGAGCAGTTCTTC. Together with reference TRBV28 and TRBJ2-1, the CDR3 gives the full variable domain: DVKVTQSSRYLVKRTGEKVFLECVQDMDHENMFWYRQDPGLGLRLIYFSYDVKMKEKGDIPEGYSVSREKKERFSLILESASTNQTSMYLCASRGGGEGLNEQFFGPGTRLTVL.